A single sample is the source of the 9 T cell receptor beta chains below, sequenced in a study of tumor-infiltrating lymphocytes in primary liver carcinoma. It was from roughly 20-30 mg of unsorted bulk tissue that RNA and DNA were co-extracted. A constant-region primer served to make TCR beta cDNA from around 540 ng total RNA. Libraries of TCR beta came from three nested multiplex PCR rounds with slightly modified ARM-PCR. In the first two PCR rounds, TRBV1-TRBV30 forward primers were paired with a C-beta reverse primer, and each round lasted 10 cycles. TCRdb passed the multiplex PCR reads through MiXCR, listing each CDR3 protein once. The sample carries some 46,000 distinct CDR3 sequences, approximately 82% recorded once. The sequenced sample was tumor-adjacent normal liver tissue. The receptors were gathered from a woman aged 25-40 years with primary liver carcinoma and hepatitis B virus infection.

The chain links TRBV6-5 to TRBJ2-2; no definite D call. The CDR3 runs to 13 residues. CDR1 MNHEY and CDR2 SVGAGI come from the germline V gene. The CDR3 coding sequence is TGTGTCAGTAGTTACTGGTCCACCGGGGAGCTGTTTTTT. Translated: CVSSYWSTGELFF.

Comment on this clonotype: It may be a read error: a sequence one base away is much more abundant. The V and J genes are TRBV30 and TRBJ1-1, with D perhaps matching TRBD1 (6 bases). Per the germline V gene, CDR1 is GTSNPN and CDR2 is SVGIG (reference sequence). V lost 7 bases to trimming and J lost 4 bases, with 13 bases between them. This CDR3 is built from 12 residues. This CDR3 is CAFGTGSTEAFF. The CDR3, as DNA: TGTGCCTTCGGAACAGGGAGCACTGAAGCTTTCTTT.

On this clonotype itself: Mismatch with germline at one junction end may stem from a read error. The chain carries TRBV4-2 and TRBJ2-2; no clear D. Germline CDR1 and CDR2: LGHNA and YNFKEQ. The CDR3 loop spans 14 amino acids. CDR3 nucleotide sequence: TGCGCCTGCAGCCAAGGACCCAACACCGGGGAGCTGTTTTTT. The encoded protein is CACSQGPNTGELFF.

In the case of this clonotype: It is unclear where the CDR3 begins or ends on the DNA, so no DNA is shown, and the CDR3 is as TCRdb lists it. CDR3 residues: CASSLVGQGNKQHF. The chain combines TRBV5-1 with TRBJ2-7; the table's D call TRBD1 went unverified against the DNA. The CDR3 adds up to 14 amino acids, both ends counted. CDR1 and CDR2 from the germline V gene are SGHRS and YFSETQ.

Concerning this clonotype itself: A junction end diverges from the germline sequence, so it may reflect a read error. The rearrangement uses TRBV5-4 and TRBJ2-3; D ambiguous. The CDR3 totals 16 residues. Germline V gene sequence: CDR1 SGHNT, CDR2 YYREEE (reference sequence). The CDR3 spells CARSFGFYTPTDTQYF. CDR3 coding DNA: TGTGCCAGAAGCTTTGGGTTTTATACCCCCACAGATACGCAGTATTTT. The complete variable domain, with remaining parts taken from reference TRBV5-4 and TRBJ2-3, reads ETGVTQSPTHLIKTRGQQVTLRCSSQSGHNTVSWYQQALGQGPQFIFQYYREEENGRGNFPPRFSGLQFPNYSSELNVNALELDDSALYLCARSFGFYTPTDTQYFGPGTRLTVL.

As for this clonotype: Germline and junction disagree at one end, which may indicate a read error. CDR3 residues: CASSYSGYQPHHF. For the CDR3, the DNA is TGTGCCAGCAGCTACTCAGGGTACCAGCCCCACCATTTT. The V call is TRBV6-2 or TRBV6-3, the J call TRBJ1-5, with D perhaps matching TRBD1 (5 bases). Germline V CDR1 and CDR2: MNHEY, SVGEGT. This CDR3 spans 13 amino acids.

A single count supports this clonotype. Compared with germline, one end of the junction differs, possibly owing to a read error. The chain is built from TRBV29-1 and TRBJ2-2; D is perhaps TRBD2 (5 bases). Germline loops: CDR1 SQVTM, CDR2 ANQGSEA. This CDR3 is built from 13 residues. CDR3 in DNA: TGCAGCGGTGCCAATCTTGGCACCGGGGAGATGTTTTTT. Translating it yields CSGANLGTGEMFF.

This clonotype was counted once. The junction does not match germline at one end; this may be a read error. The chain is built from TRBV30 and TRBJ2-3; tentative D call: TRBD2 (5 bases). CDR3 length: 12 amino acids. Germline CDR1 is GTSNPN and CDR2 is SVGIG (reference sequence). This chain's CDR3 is CACVPSTETQYF. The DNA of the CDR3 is TGTGCCTGTGTTCCTAGCACAGAAACGCAGTATTTT. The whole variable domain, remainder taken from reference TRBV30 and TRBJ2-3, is SQTIHQWPATLVQPVGSPLSLECTVEGTSNPNLYWYRQAAGRGLQLLFYSVGIGQISSEVPQNLSASRPQDRQFILSSKKLLLSDSGFYLCACVPSTETQYFGPGTRLTVL.

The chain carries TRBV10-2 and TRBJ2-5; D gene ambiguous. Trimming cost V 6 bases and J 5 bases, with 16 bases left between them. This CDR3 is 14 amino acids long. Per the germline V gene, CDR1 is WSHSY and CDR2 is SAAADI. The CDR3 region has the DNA TGCGCCAGCAGGACCCGGGCACCCCATGAGACCCAGTACTTC. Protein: CASRTRAPHETQYF.